The sequence of this TCR beta chain was determined in a study of T-cell reconstitution after alpha-beta-depleted transplantation in children (TCRdb year 2016). Background on the whole study: T-cell immune reconstitution after TCRalphabeta/CD19-depleted allogeneic hematopoietic cell transplantation in children was quantitatively tracked in the study by means of TCR repertoire profiling.

Receptor amplification or capture employed PCR. TCRdb records Illumina HiSeq 2500 as the sequencer. Molecular barcoding was employed in the preparation of TCR libraries, with unique molecular identifiers being used to normalize TCRbeta repertoire quantification. The public reads were reanalyzed by TCRdb: fastp trimming at Q25, MiXCR alignment, in-frame beta chains only. Every distinct CDR3 protein forms one entry, paired with its most common genes and DNA. The sample table records some 240,000 distinct CDR3 sequences; approximately 12% of these occur just once. Roughly 2.6% of the sample is held by the ten biggest clonotypes. This clonotype appeared many times. The antigen this receptor binds is unknown. No much larger clonotype is one base removed from it; base qualities were not supplied. The germline V gene (reference sequence) yields DFQATT for CDR1 and SNEGSKA for CDR2. The CDR3, from cysteine to phenylalanine, totals 14 residues. Kept here is only the CDR3 DNA, which spans 42 bases and is read in frame from base 1. V has 6 bases trimmed and J has 3 bases trimmed; junction bases matching no gene number 9.

The source material was PBMCs from the stem cell graft donor, sampled from the stem cell graft. This clonotype was obtained from a human donor who donated a stem cell graft to a child with acute lymphoblastic leukemia. The chain uses TRBV20-1 and TRBJ2-7; the junction holds 9 bases that match TRBD1. The nucleotide sequence is given as TGCAGTGCCCCCCCGGGGACAGGGCGCTACGAGCAGTACTTC. Its protein reads: CSAPPGTGRYEQYF.